These T cell receptor beta chains were read from a single sample in a study of cytomegalovirus exposure and HLA in healthy donors. Some clones are missing from TCRdb's copy, which holds only in-frame ones; the method was immunoSEQ multiplex PCR. The repertoire consists of about 130,000 clones, with approximately 82% occurring once and the leading ten covering roughly 27%. Sequences were obtained from PBMCs. These receptor sequences come from a man aged 25 to 45 in good health and CMV-seropositive. Both conserved end residues are part of each CDR3. D genes are given only for firm matches. Not every row has a clone size; where given, it reads once, few, many or a size class.

d_gene,abundance,j_gene,v_gene,CDR3nt,CDR3aa
TRBD1,NA,TRBJ2-3,TRBV27,TGTGCCAGCAGTTTTTTGACAGGGGAAGCAGATACGCAGTATTTT,CASSFLTGEADTQYF
NA,NA,TRBJ2-5,TRBV5-1,TGCGCCAGCAGCGAGCGTTCACAAGAGACCCAGTACTTC,CASSERSQETQYF
NA,NA,TRBJ2-6,TRBV2,TGTGCCAGCAGGTATTACTCTGGGGCCAACGTCCTGACTTTC,CASRYYSGANVLTF
NA,NA,TRBJ2-2,TRBV4-1,TGCGCCAGCAGCCGAAAGCTGTTGGAGGAGACCGGGGAGCTGTTTTTT,CASSRKLLEETGELFF
TRBD2,NA,TRBJ2-3,TRBV4-2,TGTGCCAGCAGCCAGCACTCCGGGGGGTCTAGCACAGATACGCAGTATTTT,CASSQHSGGSSTDTQYF
TRBD1,many,TRBJ1-2,TRBV5-4,TGTGCCAGCAGCTTGGACAGGGGGCTCTATGGCTACACCTTC,CASSLDRGLYGYTF
TRBD2,NA,TRBJ2-7,TRBV11-3,TGTGCCAGCACCTTCATGGCGGGACTAGCGGCCTACGAGCAGTACTTC,CASTFMAGLAAYEQYF
NA,NA,TRBJ2-3,TRBV6-5,TGTGCCAGCAGTTACAAACGGACTAGCACAGATACGCAGTATTTT,CASSYKRTSTDTQYF
NA,NA,TRBJ1-2,TRBV2,TGTGCCAGCAGATTTGATTATGGACAGTTCAGCTATGGCTACACCTTC,CASRFDYGQFSYGYTF
TRBD2,NA,TRBJ2-1,TRBV7-9,TGTGCCAGCAGCAATAGCGGGAGTGGCAATGAGCAGTTCTTC,CASSNSGSGNEQFF
NA,few,TRBJ2-1,TRBV5-6,TGTGCCAGCAGTCCGATACTGAGCTCCTACAATGAGCAGTTCTTC,CASSPILSSYNEQFF
TRBD1,NA,TRBJ1-1,TRBV9,TGTGCCAGCAGCGTGGACAGGGCGGGTGAAGCTTTCTTT,CASSVDRAGEAFF
TRBD2,once,TRBJ2-1,TRBV7-2,TGTGCCAGCAGCTCCAGCGGGGGGGAAACCTACAATGAGCAGTTCTTC,CASSSSGGETYNEQFF
NA,few,TRBJ2-2,TRBV7-2,TGTGCCAGCAGCTTAAACCCCCCAGGGGTTACATACACCGGGGAGCTGTTTTTT,CASSLNPPGVTYTGELFF
NA,few,TRBJ2-3,TRBV7-3,TGTGCCAGCAGCTTAAATGAGGGTAGCACAGATACGCAGTATTTT,CASSLNEGSTDTQYF
TRBD2,NA,TRBJ2-7,TRBV7-2,TGTGCCAGCACGCGCCGGGGGGGTACCTACGAGCAGTACTTC,CASTRRGGTYEQYF
NA,once,TRBJ1-2,TRBV5-6,TGTGCCAGCAGCTTGACCGGGGTCGGGGATGGCTATGGCTACACCTTC,CASSLTGVGDGYGYTF
TRBD2,NA,TRBJ2-3,TRBV7-2,TGTGCCAGCAGCCCTAGGACTAGCGGCACAGATACGCAGTATTTT,CASSPRTSGTDTQYF
TRBD1,NA,TRBJ2-7,TRBV11-3,TGTGCCAGTATAGACCCGGGACAGCCCTACGAGCAGTACTTC,CASIDPGQPYEQYF
NA,NA,TRBJ2-1,TRBV5-4,TGTGCCAGCAGCCGGACTTTGAACAATGAGCAGTTCTTC,CASSRTLNNEQFF
TRBD1,once,TRBJ1-1,TRBV5-1,TGCGCCAGCAGCTTGGGACTAGGGGGCGAGGAGACTGAAGCTTTCTTT,CASSLGLGGEETEAFF
NA,NA,TRBJ1-2,TRBV30,TGTGCCTGGAGAATGCGCCGTTATGGCTACACCTTC,CAWRMRRYGYTF
NA,NA,TRBJ1-1,TRBV2,TGTGCCAGCAGTTGGACACTGAACACTGAAGCTTTCTTT,CASSWTLNTEAFF
TRBD2,NA,TRBJ2-7,TRBV5-1,TGCGCCAGCAGCCTAGGGACTAGCTCCTACGAGCAGTACTTC,CASSLGTSSYEQYF
TRBD1,NA,TRBJ1-2,TRBV4-3,TGCGCCAGCAGCCAGGGACAGGGGGCGTATGGCTACACCTTC,CASSQGQGAYGYTF
NA,NA,TRBJ2-3,TRBV10-3,TGTGCCATCAGTCAAAGGGGGGGGAGCGGGGATACGCAGTATTTT,CAISQRGGSGDTQYF
TRBD2,NA,TRBJ2-1,TRBV6-5,TGTGCCAGCAGTCAAGGACTAGCGGGAACCGTTGGGCAGTTCTTC,CASSQGLAGTVGQFF
TRBD2,NA,TRBJ2-7,TRBV27,TGTGCCAGCAGTTCTCTAGCGGGAGGAGGAAGGGAGCAGTACTTC,CASSSLAGGGREQYF
NA,NA,TRBJ2-7,TRBV7-8,TGTGCCAGCAGCTTGGAACCGGGACAGGGGTTAGCGGGAGGGTCTATCGAGCAGTACTTC,CASSLEPGQGLAGGSIEQYF
TRBD2,NA,TRBJ2-1,TRBV10-3,TGTGCCACCCTCGGACTAGCGGGGACCAATGAGCAGTTCTTC,CATLGLAGTNEQFF
TRBD1,NA,TRBJ2-2,TRBV5-1,TGCGCCAGCAGCCCTCGGGACAGCTACACCGGGGAGCTGTTTTTT,CASSPRDSYTGELFF
NA,NA,TRBJ1-2,TRBV6-5,TGTGCCAGCACCCGGGGGACTAACTATGGCTACACCTTC,CASTRGTNYGYTF
TRBD2,many,TRBJ2-7,TRBV9,TGTGCCAGCAGCGTAGTTCCAGCGGGAGGGGAGCAGTACTTC,CASSVVPAGGEQYF
TRBD1,NA,TRBJ2-4,TRBV7-9,TGTGCCAGCAGCTTAAGCAGGGGGACACAGTACTTC,CASSLSRGTQYF
TRBD2,NA,TRBJ2-3,TRBV15,TGTGCCACCAGCAGAACTCGTAGCGGGGACCTTGGCACAGATACGCAGTATTTT,CATSRTRSGDLGTDTQYF
TRBD1,NA,TRBJ2-6,TRBV25-1,TGTGCCAGCAGTGAACGGCGACAGGGGCAGGCAGGGGCCAACGTCCTGACTTTC,CASSERRQGQAGANVLTF
TRBD2,NA,TRBJ2-5,TRBV5-1,TGCGCCAGCAGCGAGGCCCCTGGGGCGGGAGGTCTAGAGACCCAGTACTTC,CASSEAPGAGGLETQYF
NA,NA,TRBJ1-4,TRBV12-5,TGTGCTAGTGGCACAGGGATTTCAACTAATGAAAAACTGTTTTTT,CASGTGISTNEKLFF
NA,NA,TRBJ1-1,TRBV5-1,TGCGCCAGCAGCTTCAGGGACTACAACACTGAAGCTTTCTTT,CASSFRDYNTEAFF
TRBD1,NA,TRBJ2-2,TRBV30,TGTGCCTGGAGTGTGGGAGGGACAGGGACCGTCGGGGAGCTGTTTTTT,CAWSVGGTGTVGELFF
NA,NA,TRBJ2-2,TRBV5-4,TGTGCCAGCAGTAACCGTACCGCTGGGGGCCGGGAGCTGTTTTTT,CASSNRTAGGRELFF
TRBD1,NA,TRBJ1-1,TRBV10-1,TGCGCCAGCAGTGGGGGAAGGACAGGTAACACTGAAGCTTTCTTT,CASSGGRTGNTEAFF
NA,NA,TRBJ1-1,TRBV10-3,TGTGCCATCAGTGCGACACAGGGGAACACTGAAGCTTTCTTT,CAISATQGNTEAFF
TRBD1,NA,TRBJ1-3,TRBV6-5,TGTGCCAGCAGTTTAGGGACAGGGGGCTCTGGAAACACCATATATTTT,CASSLGTGGSGNTIYF
NA,NA,TRBJ2-7,TRBV6-1,TGTGCCAGCAGTGACGCGGGGTACGAGCAGTACTTC,CASSDAGYEQYF
NA,NA,TRBJ1-3,TRBV9,TGTGCCAGCAGCGTTAGCGGTACTAAGAGCTCTGGAAACACCATATATTTT,CASSVSGTKSSGNTIYF
TRBD1,NA,TRBJ1-1,TRBV9,TGTGCCAGCAGCGCCCGGACAGGGGGCTACACTGAAGCTTTCTTT,CASSARTGGYTEAFF
NA,NA,TRBJ2-7,TRBV11-2,TGTGCCAGCAGCTTAGAAGGGGGTCGCGAGTACTTC,CASSLEGGREYF
NA,NA,TRBJ2-7,TRBV9,TGTGCCAGCAGCGTAGCTACCGGCTACGAGCAGTACTTC,CASSVATGYEQYF
NA,NA,TRBJ1-1,TRBV6-6,TGTGCCAGCACCTCATGGGGCCACACTGAAGCTTTCTTT,CASTSWGHTEAFF
TRBD1,NA,TRBJ2-2,TRBV7-7,TGTGCCAGCAGCTTAGGGATAGGGGGCTGGACCGGGGAGCTGTTTTTT,CASSLGIGGWTGELFF
NA,NA,TRBJ1-1,TRBV29-1,TGCAGCGCAACTCTAAGAGGCACTGAAGCTTTCTTT,CSATLRGTEAFF
NA,NA,TRBJ1-2,TRBV28,TGTGCCAGCAGTTTAGGACTAAAGTATAGCTACACCTTC,CASSLGLKYSYTF
NA,NA,TRBJ1-2,TRBV7-8,TGTGCCAGCAGCCTTGAGGGGGGGCTGGATGGCTACACCTTC,CASSLEGGLDGYTF
NA,NA,TRBJ2-4,TRBV7-9,TGTGCCAGCAGCCCCACCGGGGTAGCCAAAAACATTCAGTACTTC,CASSPTGVAKNIQYF
NA,NA,TRBJ2-5,TRBV5-8,TGTGCCAGCAGCTTGGGGGAGACAGGACCCTATCAAGAGACCCAGTACTTC,CASSLGETGPYQETQYF
TRBD2,NA,TRBJ2-1,TRBV11-2,TGTGCCAGCAGGGGACTAGCGGGGCCGAGCTCCTACAATGAGCAGTTCTTC,CASRGLAGPSSYNEQFF